This is a list of T cell receptor beta chains from one sample in a study of cytomegalovirus exposure and HLA in healthy donors. The protocol was immunoSEQ multiplex PCR, while the TCRdb copy is restricted to in-frame clones and leaves out a portion. This table holds roughly 78,000 clones. Sequences were obtained from PBMCs. The receptors shown here come from a man aged 40-49 years in good health and CMV-seronegative. CDR3s include the opening cysteine and the closing phenylalanine or tryptophan. D genes are given only for firm matches. Only some rows state a clone size, as once, few, many or a class for expanded clones.

len	v_gene	abundance	j_gene	d_gene	CDR3nt	CDR3aa
16	TRBV2	.	TRBJ2-2	TRBD2	TGTGCCAGCAGTACGGGACTAGCGGGAGTGTCCGGGGAGCTGTTTTTT	CASSTGLAGVSGELFF
15	TRBV5-1	.	TRBJ2-7	TRBD1	TGCGCCAGCAGCTTGGCCCTCCAGGGGGACTACGAGCAGTACTTC	CASSLALQGDYEQYF
16	TRBV27	.	TRBJ2-7	TRBD2	TGTGCCAGCAGTTTATCGTGGCGGGAGGGCCCCTACGAGCAGTACTTC	CASSLSWREGPYEQYF
16	TRBV7-6	.	TRBJ2-2	.	TGTGCCAGCAGCTTAGTCGGGGGAATTGCCGCCGGGGAGCTGTTTTTT	CASSLVGGIAAGELFF
13	TRBV5-1	.	TRBJ2-5	.	TGCGCCAGCAGCTTGGTATCTCAAGAGACCCAGTACTTC	CASSLVSQETQYF
16	TRBV4-3	.	TRBJ2-6	TRBD1	TGCGCCAGCAGCCCAAGGACAGGGTCTGGGGCCAACGTCCTGACTTTC	CASSPRTGSGANVLTF
17	TRBV12-5	.	TRBJ1-2	TRBD1	TGTGCTAGTGGTTTGGCCCTAACAGGGGGCTTTAACTATGGCTACACCTTC	CASGLALTGGFNYGYTF
14	TRBV5-4	.	TRBJ2-7	TRBD1	TGTGCCAGCAGCGGGGGACAGGGAGCCTACGAGCAGTACTTC	CASSGGQGAYEQYF
14	TRBV4-1	.	TRBJ2-7	.	TGCGCCAGCAGCCAAGATAATCGGGTTGGCGAGCAGTACTTC	CASSQDNRVGEQYF
14	TRBV6-5	.	TRBJ1-2	TRBD1	TGTGCCAGCAGTTGGGCAGGGGGCGCCTATGGCTACACCTTC	CASSWAGGAYGYTF
16	TRBV30	.	TRBJ1-2	TRBD1	TGTGCCTGCGGTGGAGACAGGGATAGTGGGGGCTATGGCTACACCTTC	CACGGDRDSGGYGYTF
15	TRBV7-2	.	TRBJ1-2	.	TGTGCCAGCAGCTTAGATGTATCAGGAGGGTCTAGCTACACCTTC	CASSLDVSGGSSYTF
18	TRBV7-2	.	TRBJ1-5	TRBD1	TGTGCCAGCAGCCGGCCGGGACAGGTGGGCCGGGGCACCCAGCCCCAGCATTTT	CASSRPGQVGRGTQPQHF
16	TRBV9	.	TRBJ2-7	TRBD2	TGTGCCAGCAGCGTAGCGCCGGGACTAGTTGTATACGAGCAGTACTTC	CASSVAPGLVVYEQYF
14	TRBV5-1	.	TRBJ1-2	.	TGCGCCAGCAGCCAGGGTACAGCTAACTATGGCTACACCTTC	CASSQGTANYGYTF
13	TRBV30	.	TRBJ1-4	.	TGTGCCTGGTGGTTGGAGGGTAATGAAAAACTGTTTTTT	CAWWLEGNEKLFF
13	TRBV19	.	TRBJ2-6	.	TGTGCCAGTAGCAGCTCTGGGGCCAACGTCCTGACTTTC	CASSSSGANVLTF
12	TRBV18	.	TRBJ1-2	TRBD1	TGTGCCAGCTCACCAGACAGGGGTGGCTACACCTTC	CASSPDRGGYTF
12	TRBV11-2	.	TRBJ1-1	TRBD1	TGTGCCAGCAGCCCACAGGGGGTGGGAGCTTTCTTT	CASSPQGVGAFF
15	TRBV4-1	.	TRBJ1-2	.	TGCGCCAGCAGCCCCCAATCAGCAGGGGCCTATGGCTACACCTTC	CASSPQSAGAYGYTF
13	TRBV28	.	TRBJ1-5	.	TGTGCCAGCACCATAAGCGGTGGTCAGCCCCAGCATTTT	CASTISGGQPQHF
12	TRBV19	.	TRBJ2-1	TRBD2	TGTGCCAGTAGCCCGACTAGCGTTGAGCAGTTCTTC	CASSPTSVEQFF
14	TRBV27	.	TRBJ2-7	.	TGTGCCAGCAGTAGAGCGGGTACAGTCTACGAGCAGTACTTC	CASSRAGTVYEQYF
12	TRBV28	.	TRBJ1-2	.	TGTGCCAGCAGTTTACTTAGGGGTGGCTACACCTTC	CASSLLRGGYTF
15	TRBV2	.	TRBJ1-5	.	TGTGCCAGCAGTGAAGCTGGACAATTCAATCAGCCCCAGCATTTT	CASSEAGQFNQPQHF
18	TRBV5-4	.	TRBJ1-3	.	TGTGCCAGCAGCTCGGAGGCATCTCTCGATTATTCCGGAAACACCATATATTTT	CASSSEASLDYSGNTIYF
16	TRBV5-6	.	TRBJ1-1	.	TGTGCCAGCAGTCTGCGGGGAGTAATAATGAACACTGAAGCTTTCTTT	CASSLRGVIMNTEAFF
12	TRBV11-2	.	TRBJ1-1	TRBD1	TGTGCCAGCAGAGCGACAGGGATTAAAGCTTTCTTT	CASRATGIKAFF
12	TRBV10-2	medium-sized	TRBJ1-1	.	TGCGCCAGCAGTGTAAAGGAGCATGAAGCTTTCTTT	CASSVKEHEAFF
15	TRBV30	.	TRBJ1-5	TRBD1	TGTGCCTGGAGCCCCGGACAGGCTAGCAATCAGCCCCAGCATTTT	CAWSPGQASNQPQHF
16	TRBV5-1	.	TRBJ2-7	TRBD1	TGCGCCAGCAGCTTTTTCCGGGACAGGGCATCCTACGAGCAGTACTTC	CASSFFRDRASYEQYF
16	TRBV6-6	.	TRBJ1-5	TRBD1	TGTGCCAGCAGTTACTTTGGACAGGGAACGGCTCAGCCCCAGCATTTT	CASSYFGQGTAQPQHF
12	TRBV11-2	.	TRBJ1-5	.	TGTGCCAGCAGCTCACTTCATCAGCCCCAGCATTTT	CASSSLHQPQHF
12	TRBV10-3	.	TRBJ2-2	.	TGTGCCATCAGTGAGCGGACCGGGGAGCTGTTTTTT	CAISERTGELFF
16	TRBV6-1	.	TRBJ2-7	.	TGTGCCAGCAGTGACCGGGACTTGCCGGCGACCTACGAGCAGTACTTC	CASSDRDLPATYEQYF